The 21 T cell receptor beta chains reported below all come from one sample, sequenced in a study of cytomegalovirus exposure and HLA in healthy donors. PCR used 60 Vbeta primers and 13 Jbeta primers. Data came from immunoSEQ multiplex PCR; TCRdb stores just in-frame clones and leaves some out. The sample lists 230,000 or so clones; nearly 95% were seen once. What was sequenced was PBMCs. The source of these receptors is a girl under 10 years old in good health and CMV-seronegative.

The chain combines TRBV2 with TRBJ1-4, with D maybe TRBD1 (6 bases). Germline values: CDR1 SNHLY, CDR2 FYNNEI. The CDR3 extends over 16 amino acids. V was clipped by 5 bases and J by 3 bases, with 16 bases between them. The CDR3 spells CASSQYSGQPNEKLFF. The CDR3 region has the DNA TGTGCCAGCAGTCAGTACTCCGGACAGCCTAATGAAAAACTGTTTTTT.

This rearrangement joins TRBV5-6 to TRBJ2-3, with 12 bases lining up with TRBD2. Germline-derived CDR1 and CDR2 are SGHDT and YYEEEE. CDR3 length: 14 amino acids. V trimming: 3 bases; J trimming: 5 bases; junction bases outside the gene matches: 1. CDR3 residues: CASSSSGGVDTQYF. In nucleotides, the CDR3 is TGTGCCAGCAGCTCTAGCGGGGGGGTAGATACGCAGTATTTT.

The genes are TRBV2 and TRBJ1-6; TRBD1 matches 10 bases. CDR1 is SNHLY, CDR2 FYNNEI, per germline. There are 15 residues in the CDR3. Trimming cost V 6 bases and J 4 bases; bases outside gene matches: 3. CDR3 DNA sequence: TGTGCCAGCAGCGACAGGGGGCTTTATAATTCACCCCTCCACTTT. Its translation: CASSDRGLYNSPLHF.

V gene TRBV7-9 combines with J gene TRBJ1-5; 9 nucleotides match TRBD1. V was clipped by 1 base and J by 2 bases; unmatched bases: 0. The CDR3 is 15 amino acids. Germline V gene lookup returns CDR1 SEHNR and CDR2 FQNEAQ (reference sequence). This chain's CDR3 is CASSLGTGGNQPQHF. The CDR3 DNA reads as TGTGCCAGCAGCTTAGGGACAGGGGGCAATCAGCCCCAGCATTTT.

V is TRBV7-9 and J is TRBJ2-3; D might be TRBD2 (6 bases). The CDR3 totals 17 residues. Germline CDR1 SEHNR, CDR2 FQNEAQ (reference sequence). V was cut by 5 bases and J by 3 bases, with 21 bases left in between. This CDR3 is CASSPGDSGRWTDTQYF. The CDR3 DNA reads as TGTGCCAGCAGCCCAGGTGACTCCGGGAGATGGACAGATACGCAGTATTTT.

A single count supports this clone. The chain has TRBV7-9 and TRBJ2-2; 10 bases agree with TRBD2. The CDR3 spans 17 residues. Trimming cost V 4 bases and J 1 base; bases outside gene matches: 6. Looked up from germline, CDR1 is SEHNR and CDR2 is FQNEAQ (reference sequence). The chain's CDR3 is CASSSLAGDGNTGELFF. The CDR3, as DNA: TGTGCCAGCAGCTCTCTAGCGGGAGATGGGAACACCGGGGAGCTGTTTTTT.

This sequence joins TRBV19 and TRBJ1-6, with 9 bases lining up with TRBD1. The CDR3 spans 14 residues. Germline CDR1 is LNHDA and CDR2 is SQIVND (reference sequence). The V segment lost 4 bases and the J segment 7 bases; nucleotides outside the gene matches: 2. CDR3 region: CASSTTGGNSPLHF. The DNA for the CDR3 is TGTGCCAGTAGTACGACAGGGGGAAATTCACCCCTCCACTTT.

This clone was recorded once. V and J are TRBV5-1 and TRBJ2-3, with D possibly matching TRBD2 (6 bases). This CDR3 is 14 amino acids long. CDR1 SGHRS and CDR2 YFSETQ come from the germline V gene. V was clipped by 8 bases and J by 4 bases, with 17 bases between them. CDR3 DNA: TGCGCCAGTCTTATTGCGGGAACGGCAGATACGCAGTATTTT. It is translated as CASLIAGTADTQYF. Supplemented by reference TRBV5-1 and TRBJ2-3, the full variable domain reads KAGVTQTPRYLIKTRGQQVTLSCSPISGHRSVSWYQQTPGQGLQFLFEYFSETQRNKGNFPGRFSGRQFSNSRSEMNVSTLELGDSALYLCASLIAGTADTQYFGPGTRLTVL.

The V and J genes are TRBV29-1 and TRBJ1-4; unclear D gene. The CDR3 spans 14 residues. With 7 bases removed from V and 8 bases from J, the gap between germline ends came to 20 bases. The germline V gene has CDR1 SQVTM and CDR2 ANQGSEA. CDR3 sequence (DNA): TGCAGCGGCACCGACGGACTCTCCAGGGAAAAACTGTTTTTT. As protein: CSGTDGLSREKLFF.

The chain is built from TRBV9 and TRBJ2-3; 8 bases match TRBD1. The germline V gene encodes CDR1 SGDLS and CDR2 YYNGEE. This CDR3 has 15 residues. The junction had 8 bases not matched to a gene; V was cut back by 2 bases and J by 6 bases. The CDR3 loop is CASSVDRVDGDTQYF. The CDR3 DNA reads as TGTGCCAGCAGCGTGGACAGGGTGGACGGGGATACGCAGTATTTT. The entire variable domain, with the rest obtained from reference TRBV9 and TRBJ2-3, is as follows: DSGVTQTPKHLITATGQRVTLRCSPRSGDLSVYWYQQSLDQGLQFLIQYYNGEERAKGNILERFSAQQFPDLHSELNLSSLELGDSALYFCASSVDRVDGDTQYFGPGTRLTVL.

The table lists this clone with a count of one. The V and J genes are TRBV10-3 and TRBJ1-1, with D unresolved. In germline, CDR1 is ENHRY, CDR2 SYGVKD. This CDR3 is 15 amino acids long. V was trimmed by 2 bases and J by 2 bases, leaving 12 bases between them. The CDR3 DNA is TGTGCCATCAGTGAGCTGTCGGAGAAAAACACTGAAGCTTTCTTT. Translating gives CAISELSEKNTEAFF.

The chain couples TRBV21-1 to TRBJ2-1; the table's D call, TRBD1, was not checked against the DNA. TRBV21-1 is a recognized pseudogene. This CDR3 spans 12 amino acids. The chain's CDR3 is CASARQGNEQFF. CDR3 nucleotide sequence: TGTGCCAGCGCTAGACAGGGGAATGAGCAGTTCTTC.

This rearrangement joins TRBV15 to TRBJ1-1; weak D call: TRBD1 (5 bases). The V end lost 2 bases, the J end lost 2 bases, and 15 bases lay between the germline ends. Germline V gene sequence: CDR1 LNHNV, CDR2 YYDKDF (reference sequence). The CDR3 runs 16 residues. The CDR3 DNA reads TGTGCCACCAGCAGACCATACGACAGATCTAACACTGAAGCTTTCTTT. Its protein is CATSRPYDRSNTEAFF.

The chain combines TRBV10-3 with TRBJ1-4, with 9 bases identical to TRBD1. This CDR3 is built from 15 residues. Trimming cost V 4 bases and J 8 bases; bases outside gene matches: 8. Germline V gives CDR1 ENHRY, CDR2 SYGVKD. CDR3 protein: CAISGGTGPSEKLFF. The CDR3 DNA sequence: TGTGCCATCAGTGGCGGGACAGGGCCGTCGGAAAAACTGTTTTTT.

CDR3 bases: TGTGCCAGCAGTTACCTTGCGGGGAGACCCGCCGGGGAGCTGTTTTTT. This encodes CASSYLAGRPAGELFF. The chain combines TRBV6-5 with TRBJ2-2, with D maybe TRBD2 (6 bases). In germline, CDR1 is MNHEY, CDR2 SVGAGI. This CDR3 spans 16 amino acids. Trimming stripped 2 bases from V and 6 bases from J, with 16 bases between.

V gene TRBV21-1 combines with J gene TRBJ2-1; the table's D call TRBD2 went unverified against the DNA. TRBV21-1 is a pseudogene locus. This CDR3 has 12 amino acids. The chain's CDR3 is CASRLARNEQFF. CDR3 coding DNA: TGTGCCAGCAGGTTAGCGAGGAATGAGCAGTTCTTC.

The gene calls are TRBV5-4 and TRBJ2-5; TRBD1 aligns across 9 bases. The junction had 5 bases not matched to a gene; V was cut back by 7 bases and J by 4 bases. CDR3 size: 13 residues. Germline V gene lookup returns CDR1 SGHNT and CDR2 YYREEE (reference sequence). The CDR3 nucleotides are TGTGCCAGCGGGACAGGGAGGAGAGAGACCCAGTACTTC. Its protein product is CASGTGRRETQYF.

V gene TRBV5-5 combines with J gene TRBJ2-1; 13 bases align to TRBD2. The junction had 9 bases not matched to a gene; V was cut back by 4 bases and J by 5 bases. The CDR3 totals 17 residues. Germline V lookup: CDR1 SGHKS, CDR2 YYEKEE (reference sequence). For the CDR3, the DNA is TGTGCCAGCAGCCGACTAGCGGGAGGTTCAGACCACAATGAGCAGTTCTTC. It is translated as CASSRLAGGSDHNEQFF.

This clone showed up just once. The V and J genes are TRBV7-6 and TRBJ2-5, with 10 nucleotides matching TRBD1. Germline V gives CDR1 SGHVS, CDR2 FNYEAQ. Trimming at V came to 5 bases and at J to 5 bases, leaving 8 bases not matched to a gene. CDR3 length: 15 amino acids. CDR3 sequence (DNA): TGTGCCAGCAGCAGTGGGACAGGGGTTACGGAGACCCAGTACTTC. Translation gives CASSSGTGVTETQYF.

V gene TRBV18 combines with J gene TRBJ1-1; 10 nucleotides align to TRBD1. Germline V gene data show CDR1 as KGHSH and CDR2 as LQKENI. The V gene end was trimmed by 2 bases and the J gene end by 11 bases; junction bases not matched to a gene: 17. The CDR3 totals 17 residues. The CDR3 bases are TGTGCCAGCTCACCATCAGTCGGGACAGGGGTAGGGGGGAGTGCTTTCTTT. Encoded protein: CASSPSVGTGVGGSAFF.

The gene calls are TRBV7-8 and TRBJ2-7; D gene unclear. Trimming removed 4 bases from V and 3 bases from J, with 19 bases in between. Germline CDR1 SGHVS, CDR2 FQNEAQ. CDR3 length equals 16 residues. The CDR3 region is CASSSRRLGLSYEQYF. The CDR3 region has the DNA TGTGCCAGCAGCTCGAGGCGCTTAGGTCTTAGCTACGAGCAGTACTTC.